This T cell receptor beta chain was found in a study of control samples from healthy donors and cancer patients. There are 15 residues in the CDR3. Germline V gene sequence: CDR1 KGHSH, CDR2 LQKENI. Losses at the gene ends were 5 bases for V and 5 bases for J; bases not matched to a gene: 8. Method: immunoSEQ multiplex PCR; TCRdb's copy keeps in-frame clones and lacks some. The sample records tens of thousands of clones, 88% being singletons. The chain has TRBV18 and TRBJ1-5, with 8 bases that match TRBD1. The sequenced material came from blood. This sequence originates from a woman in her sixties or seventies in good health. CDR3 sequence: CASSYGQGNYQPQHF. The CDR3 nucleotides read TGTGCCAGCTCATACGGACAGGGAAATTATCAGCCCCAGCATTTT.